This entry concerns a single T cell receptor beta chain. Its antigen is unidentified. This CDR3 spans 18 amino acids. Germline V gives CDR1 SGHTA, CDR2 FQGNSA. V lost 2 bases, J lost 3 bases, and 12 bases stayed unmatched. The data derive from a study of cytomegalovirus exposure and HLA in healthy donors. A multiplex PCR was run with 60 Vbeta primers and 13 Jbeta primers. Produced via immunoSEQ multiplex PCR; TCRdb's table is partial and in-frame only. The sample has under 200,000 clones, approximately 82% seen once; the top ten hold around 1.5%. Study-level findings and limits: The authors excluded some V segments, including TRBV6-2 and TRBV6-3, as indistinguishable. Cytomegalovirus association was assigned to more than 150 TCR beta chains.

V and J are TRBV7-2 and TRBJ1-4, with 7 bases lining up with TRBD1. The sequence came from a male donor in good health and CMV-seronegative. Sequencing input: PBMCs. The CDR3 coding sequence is TGTGCCAGCAGCTTAACGCTTGGCAGGGGGAAAGCTAATGAAAAACTGTTTTTT. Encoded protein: CASSLTLGRGKANEKLFF.